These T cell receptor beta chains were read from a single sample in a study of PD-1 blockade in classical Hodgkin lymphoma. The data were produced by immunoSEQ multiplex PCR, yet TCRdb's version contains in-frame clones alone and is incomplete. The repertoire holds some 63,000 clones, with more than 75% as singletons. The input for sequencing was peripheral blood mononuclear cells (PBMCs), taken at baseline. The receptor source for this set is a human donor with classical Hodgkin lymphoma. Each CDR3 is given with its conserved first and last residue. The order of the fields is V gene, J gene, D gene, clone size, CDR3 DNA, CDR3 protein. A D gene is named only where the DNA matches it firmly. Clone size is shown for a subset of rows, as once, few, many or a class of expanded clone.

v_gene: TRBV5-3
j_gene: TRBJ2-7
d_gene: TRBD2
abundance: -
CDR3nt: TGTGCCAGAAGCTTGGCAAGGCGGGAGGGGTTCTCCTACGAGCAGTACTTC
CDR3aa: CARSLARREGFSYEQYF

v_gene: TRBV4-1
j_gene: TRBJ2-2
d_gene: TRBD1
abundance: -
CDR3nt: TGCGCCAGCAGCCAAGACCCAGGGGGAGCGACCGGGGAGCTGTTTTTT
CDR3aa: CASSQDPGGATGELFF

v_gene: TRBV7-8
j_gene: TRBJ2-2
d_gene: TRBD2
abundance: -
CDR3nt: TGTGCCAGCAGCTTAGGGCTGCCGGGACTAGCGAGGACCGGGGAGCTGTTTTTT
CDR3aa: CASSLGLPGLARTGELFF

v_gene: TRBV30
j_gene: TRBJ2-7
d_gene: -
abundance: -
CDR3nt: TGTGCCTGGAGTCCACTCTACGAGCAGTACTTC
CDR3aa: CAWSPLYEQYF

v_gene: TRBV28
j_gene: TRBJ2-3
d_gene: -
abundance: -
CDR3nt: TGTGCCAGCAGTTCCTTGGGGCAGGGAACGCAGTATTTT
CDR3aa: CASSSLGQGTQYF

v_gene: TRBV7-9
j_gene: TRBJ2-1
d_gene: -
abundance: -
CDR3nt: TGTGCCAGCAGCATTACGGGCCGGCGGGGTGTTCTTCACAATGAGCAGTTCTTC
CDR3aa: CASSITGRRGVLHNEQFF

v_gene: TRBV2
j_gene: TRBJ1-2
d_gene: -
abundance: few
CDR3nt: TGTGCCAGCAGTGAAGCGACCGGGCATGGCTACACCTTC
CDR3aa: CASSEATGHGYTF

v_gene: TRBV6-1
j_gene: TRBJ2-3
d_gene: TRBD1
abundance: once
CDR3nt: TGTGCCAGCAGAGCCGGGACAGTCAGCACAGATACGCAGTATTTT
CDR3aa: CASRAGTVSTDTQYF

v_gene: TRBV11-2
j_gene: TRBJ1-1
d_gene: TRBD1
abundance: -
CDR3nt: TGTGCCAGCAGTCGGACAGGCTTCATGAACACTGAAGCTTTCTTT
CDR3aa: CASSRTGFMNTEAFF

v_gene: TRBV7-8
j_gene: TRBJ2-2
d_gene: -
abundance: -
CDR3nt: TGTGCCAGCAGCTCGCCTACAGTAACCGGGGAGCTGTTTTTT
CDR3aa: CASSSPTVTGELFF

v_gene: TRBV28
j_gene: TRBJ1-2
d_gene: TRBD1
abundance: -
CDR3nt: TGTGCCAGCAGCCAGGGGGCGATAGGGGGCTACACCTTC
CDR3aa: CASSQGAIGGYTF

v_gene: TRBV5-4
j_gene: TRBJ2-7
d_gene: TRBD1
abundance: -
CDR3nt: TGTGCCAGCAGCCCGGGACAGGCTAACCCCTACGAGCAGTACTTC
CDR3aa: CASSPGQANPYEQYF

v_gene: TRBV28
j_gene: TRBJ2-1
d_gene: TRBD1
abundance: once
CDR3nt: TGTGCCAGCAGTTTTGCAGGGGTGACAGGGGAAAGGGGTAATGAGCAGTTCTTC
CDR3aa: CASSFAGVTGERGNEQFF

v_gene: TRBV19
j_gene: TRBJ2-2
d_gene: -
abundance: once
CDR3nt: TGTGCCAGTAGCCACGGGACCAGGGCTCCCGGGGAGCTGTTTTTT
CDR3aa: CASSHGTRAPGELFF

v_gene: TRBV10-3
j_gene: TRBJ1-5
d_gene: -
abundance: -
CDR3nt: TGTGCCACCTCCGGGACACATCCTAGCAATCAGCCCCAGCATTTT
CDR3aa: CATSGTHPSNQPQHF

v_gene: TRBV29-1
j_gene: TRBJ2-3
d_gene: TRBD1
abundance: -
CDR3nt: TGCAGCGTGGACGGGACAGGGGGCACAGATACGCAGTATTTT
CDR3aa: CSVDGTGGTDTQYF

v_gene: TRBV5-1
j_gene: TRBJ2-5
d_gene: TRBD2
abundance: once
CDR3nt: TGCGCCAGCAGCCCACTAGCGGGAGGGCCTATGGAGACCCAGTACTTC
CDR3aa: CASSPLAGGPMETQYF

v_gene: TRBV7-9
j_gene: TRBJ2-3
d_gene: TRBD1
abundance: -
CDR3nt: TGTGCCGGCGGGACAGGGAATTCAGATACGCAGTATTTT
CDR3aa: CAGGTGNSDTQYF

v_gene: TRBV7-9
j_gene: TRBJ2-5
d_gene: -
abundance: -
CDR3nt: TGTGCCAGCAGCTTAGGGCGGGAGACCCAGTACTTC
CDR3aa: CASSLGRETQYF

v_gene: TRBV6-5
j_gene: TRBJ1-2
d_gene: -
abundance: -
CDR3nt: TGTGCCAGCAGTTACAGGGGTGGCTACACCTTC
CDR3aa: CASSYRGGYTF

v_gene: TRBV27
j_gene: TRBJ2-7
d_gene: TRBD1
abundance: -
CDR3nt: TGTGCCAGCAGTTCGGGACAGGACTCCTACGAGCAGTACTTC
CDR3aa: CASSSGQDSYEQYF

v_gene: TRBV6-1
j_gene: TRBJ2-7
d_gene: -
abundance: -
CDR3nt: TGTGCCAGCAGTGAAGTAGGGGCCCCGGCCCCTTACGAGCAGTACTTC
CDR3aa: CASSEVGAPAPYEQYF

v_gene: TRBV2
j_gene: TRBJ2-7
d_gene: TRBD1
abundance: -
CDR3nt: TGTGCCAGCAGTACAGGGGTCCACGAGCAGTACTTC
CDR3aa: CASSTGVHEQYF

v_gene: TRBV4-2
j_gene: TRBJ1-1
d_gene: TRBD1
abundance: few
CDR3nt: TGTGCCAGCAGCCAGACAGGGCAAGAAGCTTTCTTT
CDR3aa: CASSQTGQEAFF

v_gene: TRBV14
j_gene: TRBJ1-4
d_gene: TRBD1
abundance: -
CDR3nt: TGTGCCAGCAGCCAAGGAGGGGGCGCGAAAAAACTGTTTTTT
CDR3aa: CASSQGGGAKKLFF

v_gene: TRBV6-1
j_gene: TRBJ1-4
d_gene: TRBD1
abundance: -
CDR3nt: TGTGCCAGCAGTGCGGACAGGGGGGGGGATAATGAAAAACTGTTTTTT
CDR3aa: CASSADRGGDNEKLFF

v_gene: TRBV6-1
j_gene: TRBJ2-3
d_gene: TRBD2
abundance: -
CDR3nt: TGTGCCAGCACCTGGACTAGCGGGACCACAGATACGCAGTATTTT
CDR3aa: CASTWTSGTTDTQYF

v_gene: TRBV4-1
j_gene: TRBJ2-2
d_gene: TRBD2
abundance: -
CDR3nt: TGCGCCAGCAGCCGGGCGGGACTAGCGGGGGGGAACACCGGGGAGCTGTTTTTT
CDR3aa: CASSRAGLAGGNTGELFF

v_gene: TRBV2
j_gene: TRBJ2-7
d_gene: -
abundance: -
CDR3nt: TGTGCCAGCAGGGCTCTCGGTGGGAACGAGCAGTACTTC
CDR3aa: CASRALGGNEQYF

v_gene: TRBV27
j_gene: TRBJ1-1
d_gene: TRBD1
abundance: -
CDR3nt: TGTGCCAGCGGACAGACAGGGCGGACTGAAGCTTTCTTT
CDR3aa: CASGQTGRTEAFF

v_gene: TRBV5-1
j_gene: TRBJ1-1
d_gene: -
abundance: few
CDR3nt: TGCGCCAGCAGCTTGGGTGGGGCCATGAACACTGAAGCTTTCTTT
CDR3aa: CASSLGGAMNTEAFF

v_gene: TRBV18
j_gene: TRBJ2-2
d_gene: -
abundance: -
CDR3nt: TGTGCCAGCTCACCGAATGGCGGTCCAGGGGTGCGAGGCGGGGAGCTGTTTTTT
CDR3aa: CASSPNGGPGVRGGELFF

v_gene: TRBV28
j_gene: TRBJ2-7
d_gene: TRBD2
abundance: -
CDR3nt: TGTGCCAGCAGGGGACTAGCGGGAGACTACGAGCAGTACTTC
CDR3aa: CASRGLAGDYEQYF

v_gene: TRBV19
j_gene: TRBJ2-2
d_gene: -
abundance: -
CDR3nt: TGTGCCAGTAGTATGGTAACCGGGGAGCTGTTTTTT
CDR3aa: CASSMVTGELFF

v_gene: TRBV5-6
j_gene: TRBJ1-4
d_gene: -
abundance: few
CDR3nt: TGTGCCAGCAGCTCCGCGAGGGACTGGGCAACTAATGAAAAACTGTTTTTT
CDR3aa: CASSSARDWATNEKLFF

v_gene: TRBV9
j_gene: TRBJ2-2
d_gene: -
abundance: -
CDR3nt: TGTGCCAGCAGCGTAGATGGTTTCGGGGAGCTGTTTTTT
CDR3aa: CASSVDGFGELFF

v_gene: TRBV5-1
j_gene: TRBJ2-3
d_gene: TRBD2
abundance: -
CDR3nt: TGCGCCAGCAGCACCGGGACTAGCGGGAGCACAGATACGCAGTATTTT
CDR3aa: CASSTGTSGSTDTQYF

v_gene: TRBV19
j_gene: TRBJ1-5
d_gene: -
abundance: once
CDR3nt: TGTGCCAGTAGTATGTGGGGGGCTAGCAATCAGCCCCAGCATTTT
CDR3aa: CASSMWGASNQPQHF

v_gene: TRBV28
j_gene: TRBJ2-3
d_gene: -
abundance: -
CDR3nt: TGTGCCAGCAGTTTAGTCACCGTTAGAGGAGATACGCAGTATTTT
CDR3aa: CASSLVTVRGDTQYF

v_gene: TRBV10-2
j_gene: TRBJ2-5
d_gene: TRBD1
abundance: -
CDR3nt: TGCGCCACCGGAATACAGGGGTCCCAAGAGACCCAGTACTTC
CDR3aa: CATGIQGSQETQYF

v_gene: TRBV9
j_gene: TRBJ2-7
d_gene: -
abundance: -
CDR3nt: TGTGCCAGCAGCGTAGAGATTGGGGAGTCCTACGAGCAGTACTTC
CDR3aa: CASSVEIGESYEQYF

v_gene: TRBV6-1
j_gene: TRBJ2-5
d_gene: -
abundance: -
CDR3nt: TGTGCCAGCAGGACGGGACCGGGAGTTCTTCAGACCCAGTACTTC
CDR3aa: CASRTGPGVLQTQYF

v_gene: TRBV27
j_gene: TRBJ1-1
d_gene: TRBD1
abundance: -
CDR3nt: TGTGCCACCGGACAGGGTGGGGTCTCCATGAACACTGAAGCTTTCTTT
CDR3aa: CATGQGGVSMNTEAFF

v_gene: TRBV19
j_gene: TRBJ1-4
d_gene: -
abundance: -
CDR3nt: TGTGCCAGTAGTATTGGGGGTGTGAAAGAAAAACTGTTTTTT
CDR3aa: CASSIGGVKEKLFF

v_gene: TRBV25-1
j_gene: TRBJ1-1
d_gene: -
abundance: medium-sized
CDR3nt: TGTGCCAGCACTCTCAGCGGAGAAGCTTTCTTT
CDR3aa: CASTLSGEAFF

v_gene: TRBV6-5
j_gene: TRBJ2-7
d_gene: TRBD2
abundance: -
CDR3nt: TGTGCCAGCAGTTACTCGAGGGGAATCCCCCCGGGGGGGCAGTACTTC
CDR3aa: CASSYSRGIPPGGQYF

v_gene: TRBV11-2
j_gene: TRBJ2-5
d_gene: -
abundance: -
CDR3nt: TGTGCCAGCAGCTTAGTTGGGGGAGGCCAAGAGACCCAGTACTTC
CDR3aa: CASSLVGGGQETQYF

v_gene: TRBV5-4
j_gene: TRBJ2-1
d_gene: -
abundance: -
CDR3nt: TGTGCCAGCAGCTTGGGGACTAACTACAATGAGCAGTTCTTC
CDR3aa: CASSLGTNYNEQFF

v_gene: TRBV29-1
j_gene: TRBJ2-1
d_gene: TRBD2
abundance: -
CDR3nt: TGCAGCGTGCGGGACTACTACAATGAGCAGTTCTTC
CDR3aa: CSVRDYYNEQFF

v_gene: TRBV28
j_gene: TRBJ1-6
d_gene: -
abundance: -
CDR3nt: TGTGCCAGCAGTTTAGGGACACTAAATTCACCCCTCCACTTT
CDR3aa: CASSLGTLNSPLHF

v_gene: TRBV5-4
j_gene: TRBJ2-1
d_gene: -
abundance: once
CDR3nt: TGTGCCAGCAGCTTGGCAGGCAGGGACGACTCCAATGAGCAGTTCTTC
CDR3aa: CASSLAGRDDSNEQFF

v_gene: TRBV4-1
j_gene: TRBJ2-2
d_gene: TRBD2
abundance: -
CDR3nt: TGCGCCAGCAGCCAAGAAGCCCCAGCGGGGGGGACCGGGGAGCTGTTTTTT
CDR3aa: CASSQEAPAGGTGELFF

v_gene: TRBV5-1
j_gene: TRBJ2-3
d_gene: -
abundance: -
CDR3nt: TGCGCCAGCAACGGGGGTGGCGGGGATACGCAGTATTTT
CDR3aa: CASNGGGGDTQYF

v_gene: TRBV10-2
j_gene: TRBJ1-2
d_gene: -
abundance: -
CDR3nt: TGCGCCAGCAGTCTCACACGGAACTATGGCTACACCTTC
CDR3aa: CASSLTRNYGYTF

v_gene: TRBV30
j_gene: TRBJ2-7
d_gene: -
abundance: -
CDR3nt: TGTGCCTGGAGTAGTTGGGGAAACTACGAGCAGTACTTC
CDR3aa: CAWSSWGNYEQYF

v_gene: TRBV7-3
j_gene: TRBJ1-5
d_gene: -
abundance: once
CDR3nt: TGTGCTACAACGGGGTTCAATCAGCCCCAGCATTTT
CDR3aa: CATTGFNQPQHF

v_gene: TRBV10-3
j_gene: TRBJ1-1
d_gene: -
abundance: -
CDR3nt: TGTGCCATCAGGGATGAGCGGACCACTGAAGCTTTCTTT
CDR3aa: CAIRDERTTEAFF

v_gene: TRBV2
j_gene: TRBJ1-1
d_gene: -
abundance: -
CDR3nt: TGTGCCAGCAGTTGGACCCCCACAGGAGCTTTCTTT
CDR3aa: CASSWTPTGAFF

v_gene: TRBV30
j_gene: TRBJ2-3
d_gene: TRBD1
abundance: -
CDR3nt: TGTGCCTGGAGTGTCGGGGACAGGGGGCGCGGCACAGATACGCAGTATTTT
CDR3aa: CAWSVGDRGRGTDTQYF

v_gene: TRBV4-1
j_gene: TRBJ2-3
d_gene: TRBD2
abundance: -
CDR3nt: TGCGCCAGCAGCCAAGAACTAGCGGGGGGGCACGATACGCAGTATTTT
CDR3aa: CASSQELAGGHDTQYF